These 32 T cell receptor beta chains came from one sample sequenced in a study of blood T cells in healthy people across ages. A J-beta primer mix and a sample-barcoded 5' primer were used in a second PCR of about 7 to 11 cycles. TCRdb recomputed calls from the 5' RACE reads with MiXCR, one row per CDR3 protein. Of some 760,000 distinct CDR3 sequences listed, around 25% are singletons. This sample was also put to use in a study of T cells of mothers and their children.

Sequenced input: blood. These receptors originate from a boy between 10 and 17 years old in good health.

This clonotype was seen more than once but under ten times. The DNA of the CDR3 is TGTGCCACCAGCAGAGATGAGCGGGAGGGCCTCTCCTACAATGAGCAGTTCTTC. Translation gives CATSRDEREGLSYNEQFF. The rearrangement joins TRBV15 to TRBJ2-1, with 10 nucleotides matching TRBD2. Germline values: CDR1 LNHNV, CDR2 YYDKDF (reference sequence). V lost 0 bases to trimming and J lost 0 bases; unmatched junction nucleotides: 5. This CDR3 has 18 residues.

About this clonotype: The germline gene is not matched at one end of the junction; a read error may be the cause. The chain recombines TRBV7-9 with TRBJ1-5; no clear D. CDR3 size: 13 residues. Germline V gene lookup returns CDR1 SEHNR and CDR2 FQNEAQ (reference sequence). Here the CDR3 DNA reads TGTGCCTGCAGCTTAGGGCAGCTTCAGCCCCAGCATTTT. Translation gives CACSLGQLQPQHF.

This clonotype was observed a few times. CDR3 in amino acids: CSAREDGSNEKLFF. As DNA, the CDR3 is TGCAGTGCTAGAGAGGACGGATCTAATGAAAAACTGTTTTTT. The chain couples TRBV20-1 to TRBJ1-4; D ambiguous. From germline, CDR1 is DFQATT and CDR2 SNEGSKA (reference sequence). Trimming cost V 0 bases and J 3 bases, with 8 bases left between them. The CDR3 runs 14 residues.

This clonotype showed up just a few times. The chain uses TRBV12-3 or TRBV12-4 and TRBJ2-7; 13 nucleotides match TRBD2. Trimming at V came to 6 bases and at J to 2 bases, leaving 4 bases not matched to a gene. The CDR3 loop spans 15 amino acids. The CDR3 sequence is CASSRGLAGPYEQYF. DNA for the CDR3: TGTGCCAGCAGCCGGGGACTAGCGGGGCCCTACGAGCAGTACTTC.

The CDR3 DNA reads as TGCGCCAGCAGGATTGCGGGAGTATCGGAGACCCAGTACTTC. Amino acids: CASRIAGVSETQYF. The chain combines TRBV5-1 with TRBJ2-5; TRBD2 matches 7 bases. This CDR3 is 14 amino acids long. CDR1 and CDR2 from the germline V gene are SGHRS and YFSETQ. The ends lost 5 bases at V and 5 bases at J; junction bases unmatched: 9. Together with reference TRBV5-1 and TRBJ2-5, the CDR3 gives the full variable domain: KAGVTQTPRYLIKTRGQQVTLSCSPISGHRSVSWYQQTPGQGLQFLFEYFSETQRNKGNFPGRFSGRQFSNSRSEMNVSTLELGDSALYLCASRIAGVSETQYFGPGTRLLVL.

Here the CDR3 reads CASSPRTYPVTDTQYF. The CDR3 coding sequence is TGTGCCAGCAGTCCCCGGACCTACCCCGTCACAGATACGCAGTATTTT. The chain uses TRBV12-3 or TRBV12-4 and TRBJ2-3; D gene uncertain. Deletions cut 5 bases from V and 2 bases from J, with 17 bases between. The CDR3 loop spans 16 amino acids.

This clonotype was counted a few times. The CDR3 is CASSQGYGGDSYEQYF. As DNA, the CDR3 is TGTGCCAGCAGCCAAGGCTACGGCGGGGACAGCTACGAGCAGTACTTC. The V and J genes are TRBV3-1 and TRBJ2-7; possible D gene TRBD1, 7 bases. The ends were cut back, 1 base at V and 3 bases at J, with 16 bases in the middle. This CDR3 comprises 16 residues. Germline values: CDR1 LGHDT, CDR2 YNNKEL (reference sequence).

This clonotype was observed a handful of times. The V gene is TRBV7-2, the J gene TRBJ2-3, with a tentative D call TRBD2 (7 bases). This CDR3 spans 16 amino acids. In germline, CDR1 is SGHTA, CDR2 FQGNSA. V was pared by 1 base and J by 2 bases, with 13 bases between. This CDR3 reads CASSLGAGAYTDTQYF. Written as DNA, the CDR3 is TGTGCCAGCAGCTTAGGTGCGGGGGCCTACACAGATACGCAGTATTTT.

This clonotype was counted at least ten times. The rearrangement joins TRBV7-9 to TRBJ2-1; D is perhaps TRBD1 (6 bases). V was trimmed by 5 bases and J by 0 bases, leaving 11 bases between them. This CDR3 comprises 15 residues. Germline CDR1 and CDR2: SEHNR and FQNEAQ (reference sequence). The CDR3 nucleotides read TGTGCCAGCAGCCCTCAGGGGAGCTCCTACAATGAGCAGTTCTTC. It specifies CASSPQGSSYNEQFF.

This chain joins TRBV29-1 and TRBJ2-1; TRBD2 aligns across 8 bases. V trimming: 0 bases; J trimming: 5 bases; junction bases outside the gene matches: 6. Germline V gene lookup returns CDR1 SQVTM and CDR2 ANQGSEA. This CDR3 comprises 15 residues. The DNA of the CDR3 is TGCAGCGTTGAAGACAAAGCGGGAGCAGACAATGAGCAGTTCTTC. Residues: CSVEDKAGADNEQFF.

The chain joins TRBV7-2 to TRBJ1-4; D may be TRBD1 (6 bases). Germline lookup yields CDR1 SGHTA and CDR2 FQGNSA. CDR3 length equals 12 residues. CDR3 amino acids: CAVGGRSEKLFF. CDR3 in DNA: TGTGCTGTGGGGGGGCGGAGTGAAAAACTGTTTTTT.

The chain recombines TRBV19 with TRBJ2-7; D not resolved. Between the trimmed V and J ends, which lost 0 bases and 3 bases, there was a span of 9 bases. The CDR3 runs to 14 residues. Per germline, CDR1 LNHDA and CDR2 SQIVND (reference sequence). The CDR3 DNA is TGTGCCAGTAGTATAGAGCCCTTGGGCTACGAGCAGTACTTC. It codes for CASSIEPLGYEQYF.

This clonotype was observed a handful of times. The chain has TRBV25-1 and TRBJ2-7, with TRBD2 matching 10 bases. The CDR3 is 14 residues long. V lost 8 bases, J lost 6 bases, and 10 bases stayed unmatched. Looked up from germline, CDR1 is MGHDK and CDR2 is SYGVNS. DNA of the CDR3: TGTGCCAGCGGAGTACTAGCGGGATCGTCCGAGCAGTACTTC. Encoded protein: CASGVLAGSSEQYF.

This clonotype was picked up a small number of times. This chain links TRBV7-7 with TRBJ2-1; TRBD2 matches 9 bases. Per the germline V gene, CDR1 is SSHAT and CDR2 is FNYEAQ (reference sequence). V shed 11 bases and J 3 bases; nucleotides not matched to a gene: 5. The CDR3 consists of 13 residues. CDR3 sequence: CAARLAVYNEQFF. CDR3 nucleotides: TGTGCCGCCAGACTAGCGGTCTACAATGAGCAGTTCTTC.

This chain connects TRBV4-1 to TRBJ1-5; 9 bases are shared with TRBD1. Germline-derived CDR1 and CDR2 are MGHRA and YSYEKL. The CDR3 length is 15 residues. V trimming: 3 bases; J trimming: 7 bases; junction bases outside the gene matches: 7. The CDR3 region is CASSQATGGGQPQHF. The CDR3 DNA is TGCGCCAGCAGCCAGGCGACAGGGGGAGGGCAGCCCCAGCATTTT.

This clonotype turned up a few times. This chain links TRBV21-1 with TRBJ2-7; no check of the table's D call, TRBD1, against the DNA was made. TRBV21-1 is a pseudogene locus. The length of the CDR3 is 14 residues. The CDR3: CAFPGDRVAYEQYF. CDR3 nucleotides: TGTGCCTTTCCGGGGGACAGGGTGGCCTACGAGCAGTACTTC.

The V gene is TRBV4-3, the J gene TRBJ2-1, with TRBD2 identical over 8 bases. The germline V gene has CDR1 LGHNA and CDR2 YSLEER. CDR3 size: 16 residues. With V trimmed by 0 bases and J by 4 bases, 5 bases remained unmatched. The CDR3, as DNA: TGCGCCAGCAGCCAAGAAGAACTAGCGGAATACAATGAGCAGTTCTTC. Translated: CASSQEELAEYNEQFF.

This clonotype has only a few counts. The CDR3 DNA reads TGTGCCAGCAGCTGGACGGAGACCCAGTACTTC. Protein: CASSWTETQYF. V and J are TRBV7-2 and TRBJ2-5; D unclear. The germline V gene has CDR1 SGHTA and CDR2 FQGNSA. Trimming shortened V by 4 bases and J by 5 bases, and 5 bases separated the two germline ends. The CDR3 runs to 11 residues.

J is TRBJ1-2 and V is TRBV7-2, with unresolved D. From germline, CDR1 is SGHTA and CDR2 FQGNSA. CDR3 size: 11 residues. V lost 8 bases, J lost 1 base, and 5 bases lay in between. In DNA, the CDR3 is TGTGCCAGCGGAGATAACTATGGCTACACCTTC. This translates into CASGDNYGYTF.

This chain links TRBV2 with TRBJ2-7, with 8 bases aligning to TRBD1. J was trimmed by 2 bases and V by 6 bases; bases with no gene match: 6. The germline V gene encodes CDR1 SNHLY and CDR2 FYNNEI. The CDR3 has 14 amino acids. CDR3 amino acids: CASSRTGSAYEQYF. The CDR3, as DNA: TGTGCCAGCAGCAGGACAGGGAGTGCCTACGAGCAGTACTTC.

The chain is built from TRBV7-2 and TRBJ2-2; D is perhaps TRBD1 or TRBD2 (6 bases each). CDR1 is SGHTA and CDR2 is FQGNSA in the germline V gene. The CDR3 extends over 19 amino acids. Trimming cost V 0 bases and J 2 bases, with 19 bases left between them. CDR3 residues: CASSLADMRGDANTGELFF. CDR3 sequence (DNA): TGTGCCAGCAGCTTAGCGGATATGAGGGGGGACGCAAACACCGGGGAGCTGTTTTTT.

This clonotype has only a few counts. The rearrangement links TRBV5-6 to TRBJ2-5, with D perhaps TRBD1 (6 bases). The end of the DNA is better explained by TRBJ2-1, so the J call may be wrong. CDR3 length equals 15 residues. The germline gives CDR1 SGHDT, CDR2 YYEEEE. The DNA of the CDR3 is TGTGCCAGCAGCTTCCGACAGGCTCTTTACAATGAGCAGTTCTTC. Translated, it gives CASSFRQALYNEQFF.

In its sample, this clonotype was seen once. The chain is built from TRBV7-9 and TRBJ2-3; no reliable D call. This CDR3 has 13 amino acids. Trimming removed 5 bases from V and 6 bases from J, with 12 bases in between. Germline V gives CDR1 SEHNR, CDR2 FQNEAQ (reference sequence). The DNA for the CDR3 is TGTGCCAGCAGCGCCCGCCGGCAGGATACGCAGTATTTT. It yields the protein CASSARRQDTQYF. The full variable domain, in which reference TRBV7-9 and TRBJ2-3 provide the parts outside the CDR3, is DTGVSQNPRHKITKRGQNVTFRCDPISEHNRLYWYRQTLGQGPEFLTYFQNEAQLEKSRLLSDRFSAERPKGSFSTLEIQRTEQGDSAMYLCASSARRQDTQYFGPGTRLTVL.

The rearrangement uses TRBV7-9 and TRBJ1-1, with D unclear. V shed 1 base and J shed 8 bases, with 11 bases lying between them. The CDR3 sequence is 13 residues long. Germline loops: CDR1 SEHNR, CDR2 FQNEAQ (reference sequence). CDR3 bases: TGTGCCAGCAGCTTAGAGATAGGGTCGGAAGCTTTCTTT. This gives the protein CASSLEIGSEAFF. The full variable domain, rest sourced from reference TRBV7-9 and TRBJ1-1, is DTGVSQNPRHKITKRGQNVTFRCDPISEHNRLYWYRQTLGQGPEFLTYFQNEAQLEKSRLLSDRFSAERPKGSFSTLEIQRTEQGDSAMYLCASSLEIGSEAFFGQGTRLTVV.

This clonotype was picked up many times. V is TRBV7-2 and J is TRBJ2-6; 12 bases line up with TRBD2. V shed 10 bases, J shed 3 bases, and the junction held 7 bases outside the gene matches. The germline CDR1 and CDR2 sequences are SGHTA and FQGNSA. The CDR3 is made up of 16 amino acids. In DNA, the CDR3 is TGTGCCATCACCGGACTAGCGGGGAGTGGGGCCAACGTCCTGACTTTC. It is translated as CAITGLAGSGANVLTF.

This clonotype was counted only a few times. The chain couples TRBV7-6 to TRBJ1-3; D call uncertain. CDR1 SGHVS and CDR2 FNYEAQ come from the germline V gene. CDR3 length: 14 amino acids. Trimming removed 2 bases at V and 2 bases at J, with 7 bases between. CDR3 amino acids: CASSLTDTGNTIYF. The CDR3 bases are TGTGCCAGCAGCTTAACGGATACTGGAAACACCATATATTTT.

DNA of the CDR3: TGTGCCAGCAGTTTTTCGACGGCCACTGAAGCTTTCTTT. As protein: CASSFSTATEAFF. The rearrangement links TRBV28 to TRBJ1-1; D gene ambiguous. The CDR3 is made up of 13 amino acids. Germline values: CDR1 MDHEN, CDR2 SYDVKM. The V end lost 3 bases, the J end lost 4 bases, and 9 bases lay between the germline ends.

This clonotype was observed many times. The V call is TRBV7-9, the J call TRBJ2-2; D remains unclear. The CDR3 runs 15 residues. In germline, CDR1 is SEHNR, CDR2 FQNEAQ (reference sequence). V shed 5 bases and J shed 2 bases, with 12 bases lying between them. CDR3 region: CASSAVELNTGELFF. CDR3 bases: TGTGCCAGCAGCGCCGTCGAGCTTAACACCGGGGAGCTGTTTTTT.

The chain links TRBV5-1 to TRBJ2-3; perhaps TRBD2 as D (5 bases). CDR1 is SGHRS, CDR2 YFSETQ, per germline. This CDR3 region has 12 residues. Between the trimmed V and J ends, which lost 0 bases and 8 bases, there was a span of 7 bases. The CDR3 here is CASSLEAGTQYF. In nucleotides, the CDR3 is TGCGCCAGCAGCTTGGAGGCGGGTACGCAGTATTTT.

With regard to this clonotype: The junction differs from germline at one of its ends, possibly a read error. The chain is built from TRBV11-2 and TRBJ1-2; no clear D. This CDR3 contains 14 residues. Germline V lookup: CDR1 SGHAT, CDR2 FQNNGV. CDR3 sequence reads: CASSLGTGNYGHTF. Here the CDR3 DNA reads TGTGCCAGCAGCTTAGGGACGGGCAACTATGGCCACACCTTC.

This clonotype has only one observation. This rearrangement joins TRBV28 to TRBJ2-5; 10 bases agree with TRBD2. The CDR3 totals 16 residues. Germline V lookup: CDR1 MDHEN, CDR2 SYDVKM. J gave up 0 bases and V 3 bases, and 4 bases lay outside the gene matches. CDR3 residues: CASSFVAGGHQETQYF. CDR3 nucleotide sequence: TGTGCCAGCAGTTTTGTAGCGGGAGGCCACCAAGAGACCCAGTACTTC.

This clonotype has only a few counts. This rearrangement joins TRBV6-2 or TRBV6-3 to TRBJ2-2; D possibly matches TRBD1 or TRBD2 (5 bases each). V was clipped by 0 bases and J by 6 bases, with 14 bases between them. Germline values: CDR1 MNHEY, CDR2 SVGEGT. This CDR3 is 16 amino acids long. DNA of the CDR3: TGTGCCAGCAGTTACTCGACTACGGACATCGCCGGGGAGCTGTTTTTT. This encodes CASSYSTTDIAGELFF.